This TCR beta chain is from a study of graft-versus-host responses after intestinal transplantation. The overall study: Anti-thymocyte globulin served as induction for all recipients, who then took tacrolimus and steroids for 3 to 4 years.

CDR3 length: 14 residues. With 3 bases removed from V and 4 bases from J, the gap between germline ends came to 12 bases. CDR1 is MDHEN and CDR2 is SYDVKM in the germline V gene. Study observations and caveats: There were GvH clones found in recipient marrow, and some of them appeared first in ileum or blood.

TCRdb's copy holds only in-frame clones and misses some; the assay was immunoSEQ multiplex PCR. The sample contains approximately 99,000 clones, 80% to 95% of which appear only once. With regard to this clone: The antigen is undetermined.

Specimen: unstimulated CD8+ T cells sorted from spleen or lymph node cells, collected before transplant. This sequence was found in a human donor who was the organ donor for an intestinal transplant. This rearrangement joins TRBV28 to TRBJ1-2, with D maybe TRBD1 (5 bases). CDR3 in DNA: TGTGCCAGCAGTTTTGGCAGGGACTTCTATGGCTACACCTTC. Protein sequence: CASSFGRDFYGYTF.